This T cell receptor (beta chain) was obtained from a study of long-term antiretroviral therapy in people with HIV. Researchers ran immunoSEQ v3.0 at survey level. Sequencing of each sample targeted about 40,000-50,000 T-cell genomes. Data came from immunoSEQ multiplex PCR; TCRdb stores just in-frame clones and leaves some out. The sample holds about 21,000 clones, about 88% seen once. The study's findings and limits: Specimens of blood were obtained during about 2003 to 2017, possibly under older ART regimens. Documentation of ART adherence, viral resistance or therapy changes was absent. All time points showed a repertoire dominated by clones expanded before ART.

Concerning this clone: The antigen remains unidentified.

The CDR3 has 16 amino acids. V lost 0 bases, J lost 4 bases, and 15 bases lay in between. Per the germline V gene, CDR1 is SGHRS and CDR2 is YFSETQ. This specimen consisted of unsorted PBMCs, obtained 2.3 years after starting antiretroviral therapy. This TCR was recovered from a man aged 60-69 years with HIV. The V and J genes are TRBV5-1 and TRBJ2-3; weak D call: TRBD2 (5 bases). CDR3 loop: CASSLVEAAVSDTQYF. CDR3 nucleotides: TGCGCCAGCAGCTTGGTAGAAGCGGCAGTATCAGATACGCAGTATTTT.